This TCR beta chain was profiled in a study of early T cells in non-severe SARS-CoV-2 infection. Study context: Sequencing of unsorted whole blood was done on bulk RNA, leaving chains unpaired.

V was trimmed by 6 bases and J by 3 bases, leaving 9 bases between them. Germline CDR1 and CDR2: DFQATT and SNEGSKA (reference sequence). The CDR3 spans 11 residues. Each cDNA molecule carried a unique molecular identifier. MiXCR, run by TCRdb on the 5' RACE reads, gives a single entry per CDR3 protein. The repertoire holds approximately 38,000 distinct CDR3 sequences, with roughly 4.3% as singletons. This clonotype was seen repeatedly, ten times or more. The chain combines TRBV20-1 with TRBJ2-7; D gene unclear. The sample taken for sequencing was whole blood. The source of this sequence is an adult who was a healthcare worker with PCR-confirmed SARS-CoV-2 infection or an uninfected control (not recorded which). The CDR3 is CSANLGYEQYF. The CDR3 DNA reads as TGCAGTGCCAACCTCGGCTACGAGCAGTACTTC.